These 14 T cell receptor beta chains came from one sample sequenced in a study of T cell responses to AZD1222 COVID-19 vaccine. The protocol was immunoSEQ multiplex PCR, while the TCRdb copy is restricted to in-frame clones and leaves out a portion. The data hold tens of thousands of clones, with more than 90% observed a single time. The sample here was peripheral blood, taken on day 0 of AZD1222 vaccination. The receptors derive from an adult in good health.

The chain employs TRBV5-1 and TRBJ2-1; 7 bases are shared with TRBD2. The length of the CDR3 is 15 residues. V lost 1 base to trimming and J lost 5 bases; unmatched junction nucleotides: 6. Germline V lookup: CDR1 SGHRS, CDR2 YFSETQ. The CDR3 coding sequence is TGCGCCAGCAGCTTGCGAGCGGGGACCGACAATGAGCAGTTCTTC. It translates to CASSLRAGTDNEQFF.

CDR3: CASSTGTSIYEQYF. CDR3 nucleotide sequence: TGCGCCAGCAGTACCGGGACTAGTATCTACGAGCAGTACTTC. This chain connects TRBV10-1 to TRBJ2-7; 8 nucleotides match TRBD2. V was pared by 5 bases and J by 3 bases, with 6 bases of the junction left unmatched. The CDR3 sequence is 14 residues long. Germline V lookup: CDR1 WNHNN, CDR2 SYGVQD (reference sequence).

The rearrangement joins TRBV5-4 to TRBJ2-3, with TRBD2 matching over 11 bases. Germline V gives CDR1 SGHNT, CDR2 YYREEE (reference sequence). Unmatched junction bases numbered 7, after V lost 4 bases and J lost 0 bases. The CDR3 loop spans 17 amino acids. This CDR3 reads CASSRGTSGFSTDTQYF. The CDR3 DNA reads TGTGCCAGCAGCAGGGGGACTAGCGGATTTAGCACAGATACGCAGTATTTT.

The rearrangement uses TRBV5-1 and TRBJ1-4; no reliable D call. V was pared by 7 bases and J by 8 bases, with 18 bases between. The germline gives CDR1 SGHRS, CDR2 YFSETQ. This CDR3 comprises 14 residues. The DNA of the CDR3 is TGCGCCAGCCGGGAGGCCAGCCCTGGCGAAAAACTGTTTTTT. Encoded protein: CASREASPGEKLFF.

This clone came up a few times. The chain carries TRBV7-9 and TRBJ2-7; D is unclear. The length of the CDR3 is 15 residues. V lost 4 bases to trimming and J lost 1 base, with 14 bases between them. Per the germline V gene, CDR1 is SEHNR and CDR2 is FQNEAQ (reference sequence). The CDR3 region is CASSSPGLLSYEQYF. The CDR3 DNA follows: TGTGCCAGCAGCTCCCCCGGCCTCCTGTCCTACGAGCAGTACTTC.

The CDR3 is CASRWTGQSSPLHF. The DNA of the CDR3 is TGTGCCAGCAGGTGGACGGGACAGAGCTCACCCCTCCACTTT. The chain carries TRBV3-1 (or the pseudogene TRBV3-2) and TRBJ1-6, with 7 bases fitting TRBD1. The junction had 9 bases not matched to a gene; V was cut back by 6 bases and J by 10 bases. Germline lookup yields CDR1 LGHDT and CDR2 YNNKEL (reference sequence). This CDR3 is 14 amino acids long.

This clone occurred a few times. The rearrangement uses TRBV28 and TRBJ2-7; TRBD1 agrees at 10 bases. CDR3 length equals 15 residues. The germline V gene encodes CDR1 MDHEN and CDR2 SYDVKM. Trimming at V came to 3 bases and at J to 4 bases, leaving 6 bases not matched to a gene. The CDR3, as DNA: TGTGCCAGCAGTTTCATGGGACAGGGGCTTTACGAGCAGTACTTC. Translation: CASSFMGQGLYEQYF.

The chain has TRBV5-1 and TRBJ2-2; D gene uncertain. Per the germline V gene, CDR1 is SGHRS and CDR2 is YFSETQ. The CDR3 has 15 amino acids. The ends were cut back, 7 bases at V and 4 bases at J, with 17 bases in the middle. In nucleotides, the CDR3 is TGCGCCAGCGTAGAATATCCGGGTAGCACCGGGGAGCTGTTTTTT. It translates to CASVEYPGSTGELFF.

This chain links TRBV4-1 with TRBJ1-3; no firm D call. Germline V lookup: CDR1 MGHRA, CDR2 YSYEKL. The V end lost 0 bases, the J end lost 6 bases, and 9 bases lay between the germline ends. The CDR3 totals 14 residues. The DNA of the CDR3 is TGCGCCAGCAGCCAAGATATTGGGAAAAACACCATATATTTT. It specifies CASSQDIGKNTIYF.

CDR3 in amino acids: CASSEPGFQQYF. CDR3 DNA: TGTGCCAGCAGTGAACCGGGATTCCAGCAGTACTTC. The V call is TRBV2, the J call TRBJ2-7, with a weak D call TRBD2 (5 bases). The CDR3 has 12 residues. Trimming cost V 2 bases and J 8 bases, with 10 bases left between them. The germline gives CDR1 SNHLY, CDR2 FYNNEI.

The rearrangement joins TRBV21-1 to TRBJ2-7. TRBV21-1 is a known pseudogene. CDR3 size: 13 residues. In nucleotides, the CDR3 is TGTGCCAGCAGCAAAGCTGGGTCCTTCTGGCAGTACTTC. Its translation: CASSKAGSFWQYF.

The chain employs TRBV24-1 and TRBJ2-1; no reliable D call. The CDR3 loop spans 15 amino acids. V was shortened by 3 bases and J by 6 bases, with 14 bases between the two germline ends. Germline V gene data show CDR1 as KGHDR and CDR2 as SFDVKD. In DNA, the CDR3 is TGTGCCACCAGTGATGAACGGGTCAAAGGCAATGAGCAGTTCTTC. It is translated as CATSDERVKGNEQFF.

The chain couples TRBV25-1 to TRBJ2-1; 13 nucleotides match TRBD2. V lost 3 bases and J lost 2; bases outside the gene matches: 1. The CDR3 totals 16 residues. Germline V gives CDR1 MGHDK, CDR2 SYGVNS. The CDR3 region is CASSDTSGRAYNEQFF. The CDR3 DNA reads TGTGCCAGCAGTGACACTAGCGGGAGGGCCTACAATGAGCAGTTCTTC.

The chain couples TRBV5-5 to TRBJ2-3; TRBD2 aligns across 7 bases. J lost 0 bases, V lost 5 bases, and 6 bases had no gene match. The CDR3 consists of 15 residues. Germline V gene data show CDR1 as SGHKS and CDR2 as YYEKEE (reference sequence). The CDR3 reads CASSPGGGSTDTQYF. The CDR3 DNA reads TGTGCCAGCAGTCCGGGCGGGGGTAGCACAGATACGCAGTATTTT.